This is a list of T cell receptor beta chains from one sample in a study of T cells in Graves' hyperthyroidism and ophthalmopathy. TCRdb processed the multiplex PCR reads anew with MiXCR; each CDR3 protein has one entry. In the table there are about 420,000 distinct CDR3 sequences, 12% to 15% of which are singletons. Sequencing was done on a sample of blood. The receptors were sampled from a woman aged 18-29 years with Graves' hyperthyroidism. Each CDR3 is given without its conserved first and last residue. Fields, in order: V gene, J gene, CDR3 protein.

>TRBV20-1|TRBJ1-6
SASRQDSFNNSPLH
>TRBV20-1|TRBJ2-5
SARDLGTQY
>TRBV12-3/TRBV12-4|TRBJ2-7
ASSPNDNSGKQY
>TRBV5-5|TRBJ1-2
ASSFRGPDYGYT
>TRBV20-1|TRBJ2-7
SARDGTSGTYEQY
>TRBV9|TRBJ2-7
ASVGDGEVGREGNREQY
>TRBV6-4|TRBJ2-2
ASSDSGRNTGELF
>TRBV15|TRBJ2-5
ATSRAGTGAETQY
>TRBV7-2|TRBJ2-3
ASSLEGGLAATDTQY
>TRBV20-1|TRBJ1-2
SVLGGGGLGYT
>TRBV30|TRBJ1-1
AWKAGTALKAF
>TRBV10-2|TRBJ1-5
ASSDDSNQPQH
>TRBV28|TRBJ1-5
ASSSPDETTGQGFQPQH
>TRBV28|TRBJ2-7
ASIRTGYPSYEQY
>TRBV6-2/TRBV6-3|TRBJ2-4
ASSSRTGAKLRGNIQY
>TRBV12-5|TRBJ1-1
ASAANTEAF
>TRBV20-1|TRBJ2-7
RMGTSRSCEQY
>TRBV9|TRBJ2-7
ASSVSGFGEQY
>TRBV20-1|TRBJ2-5
SARDGLQTQY
>TRBV9|TRBJ2-1
ASSVAGGRADNEQF
>TRBV9|TRBJ1-6
ASSVGVSDSPLH
>TRBV30|TRBJ1-2
AWSTGQGGWGYT
>TRBV19|TRBJ1-2
ASSMVWANDGYT
>TRBV7-9|TRBJ2-2
ASIPGEEAGELF
>TRBV6-1|TRBJ2-3
ASTHTGTEDTQY
>TRBV9|TRBJ1-2
ASSDEQDRENPRNYGYT
>TRBV25-1|TRBJ2-4
ASSEYKGASKNIQY
>TRBV7-2|TRBJ1-6
AISQAAGQYNSPLH
>TRBV5-1|TRBJ2-1
ASSRQGASGTYNEQF
>TRBV11-3|TRBJ2-1
ASSLMAGGLGEQF
>TRBV6-1|TRBJ2-3
ASRGAGADTQY
>TRBV28|TRBJ2-6
ASSPGFSGANVLT
>TRBV10-3|TRBJ1-2
AISESSEYGYT
>TRBV4-3|TRBJ2-1
ASSQELEHEQF
>TRBV9|TRBJ2-3
ASSVTSGSTDTQY
>TRBV6-1|TRBJ1-4
ASSRGLGEKLF
>TRBV7-2|TRBJ1-2
ASSLSPGSAGGYT
>TRBV27|TRBJ2-1
ASSLAGGSGNEQF
>TRBV4-2|TRBJ1-3
ASSQDVDISGNTIY